The source of this TCR beta chain is a study of CD8+CD57+ T cells in acquired aplastic anemia. Study-wide context: Across the sorted CD4+ and CD8+ cells, DNA amounts averaged roughly 3.5 ug.

All patients picked for sequencing had shown, by flow cytometry, an expansion of CD8+CD57+ cells. There were no patients without severe acquired aplastic anemia. The V end lost 7 bases, the J end lost 9 bases, and 13 bases lay between the germline ends. Germline values: CDR1 DFQATT, CDR2 SNEGSKA (reference sequence). The CDR3 spans 11 residues. Genomic DNA served as template for TCR beta VDJ and CDR3 profiling. Via MiXCR, TCRdb re-called the reads, giving one row per CDR3 protein. Of approximately 150,000 distinct CDR3 sequences listed, roughly 48% were seen once; the top ten hold more than 1%. This clonotype was sampled from a human donor with aplastic anemia. The genes are TRBV20-1 and TRBJ2-1; D remains ambiguous. Sequenced sample: sorted CD4+, CD8+, or CD8+CD57+ T cells (not recorded which) from PBMCs. In DNA form, the CDR3 reads TGCAGTGGTGGGCCCTTAGGTGAGCAGTTCTTC. It yields the protein CSGGPLGEQFF.